This T cell receptor (beta chain) was captured by sequencing in a study of radiation and T cells in renal cell carcinoma. V lost 1 base, J lost 1 base, and 11 bases lay in between. CDR1 is SGHVS and CDR2 is FQNEAQ in the germline V gene. The CDR3 runs to 15 residues. Sequencing used immunoSEQ multiplex PCR; TCRdb keeps in-frame clones, though not all of them. The data hold about 130,000 clones, with approximately 90% observed a single time. Time point meaning: blood 2 weeks post-SBRT. Noted treatment: 15 Gy SBRT to primary tumor, nephrectomy 4 weeks later. The sequence derives from a woman in her sixties or seventies with renal cell carcinoma. Sequencing used blood, obtained from a patient whose treatment included radiotherapy and nephrectomy. The chain carries TRBV7-8 and TRBJ2-7; D is undetermined. CDR3 nucleotides: TGTGCCAGCAGCTTAGTACAAGCCCTGTCCTACGAGCAGTACTTC. Residues: CASSLVQALSYEQYF.